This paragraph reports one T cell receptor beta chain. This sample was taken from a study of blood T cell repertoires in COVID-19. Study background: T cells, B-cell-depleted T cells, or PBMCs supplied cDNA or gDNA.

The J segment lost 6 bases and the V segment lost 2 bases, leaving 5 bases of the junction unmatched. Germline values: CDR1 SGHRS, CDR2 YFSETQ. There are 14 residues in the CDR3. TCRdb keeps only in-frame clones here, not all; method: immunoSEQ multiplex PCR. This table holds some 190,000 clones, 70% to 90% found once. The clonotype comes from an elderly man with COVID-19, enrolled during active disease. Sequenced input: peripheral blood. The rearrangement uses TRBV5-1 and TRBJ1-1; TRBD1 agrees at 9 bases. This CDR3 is CASSFGTGKAEAFF. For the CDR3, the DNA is TGCGCCAGCAGCTTTGGGACAGGGAAGGCTGAAGCTTTCTTT.